Listed below are T cell receptor beta chains from one sample, sequenced in a study of T-cell memory formation after mild COVID-19. MiXCR, applied by TCRdb to the 5' RACE reads, yields one record per CDR3 protein. The table records about 350,000 distinct CDR3 sequences, roughly 13% of them present only once. The source material was PBMCs or a T cell subset sorted from them (not recorded which). The receptors shown here come from a man in his late teens or twenties who had mild COVID-19 (a few samples of this study predate the infection). Cell type and time point are not known. Each CDR3 is given with its conserved first and last residue. The D gene is left open where the match is weak. Not all rows give a size; the values are once, few, many and, for expanded clones, a class.

>TRBV5-6|TRBJ2-1|.|.
CASSLRGANEQFF
TGTGCCAGCAGCTTGCGAGGTGCCAATGAGCAGTTCTTC
>TRBV5-5|TRBJ1-1|TRBD1|few
CASSRQGALSTEAFF
TGTGCCAGCAGTCGACAGGGGGCACTTAGCACTGAAGCTTTCTTT
>TRBV12-3/TRBV12-4|TRBJ2-1|.|many
CASSRHGVGRLGQFF
TGTGCCAGCAGCCGCCACGGTGTGGGCCGTCTCGGGCAGTTCTTC
>TRBV20-1|TRBJ1-1|.|few
CSASWGANTEAFF
TGCAGTGCTAGTTGGGGGGCAAACACTGAAGCTTTCTTT
>TRBV5-1|TRBJ2-3|.|many
CASSHAGSGTQYF
TGCGCCAGCAGCCACGCAGGGTCTGGTACGCAGTATTTT
>TRBV6-2/TRBV6-3|TRBJ1-6|TRBD1|few
CASSAKDRGFSPLHF
TGTGCCAGCAGTGCTAAAGACAGGGGTTTCTCACCCCTCCACTTT
>TRBV5-1|TRBJ1-2|TRBD1|few
CASKRTGGDGYTF
TGCGCCAGCAAAAGGACAGGGGGCGATGGCTACACCTTC
>TRBV2|TRBJ2-3|.|.
CASRALILRVDTQYF
TGTGCCAGCAGGGCTCTTATTCTTCGGGTAGATACGCAGTATTTT
>TRBV20-1|TRBJ1-2|.|.
CSALGRYGYTF
TGCAGTGCTCTAGGGCGGTATGGCTACACCTTC
>TRBV19|TRBJ2-7|TRBD1|many
CASSMDRQGIYEQYF
TGTGCCAGTAGTATGGACCGACAGGGTATATACGAGCAGTACTTC
>TRBV29-1|TRBJ2-5|.|few
CSVVWSGETQYF
TGCAGCGTTGTGTGGTCCGGAGAGACCCAGTACTTC
>TRBV6-5|TRBJ1-6|.|.
CASSLRQDGLNSPLHF
TGTGCCAGCAGTCTCAGACAGGACGGGCTTAATTCACCCCTCCACTTT
>TRBV5-1|TRBJ1-4|.|many
CASGEGLGNEKLFF
TGCGCCAGCGGTGAGGGCCTCGGTAATGAAAAACTGTTTTTT
>TRBV10-3|TRBJ2-1|.|few
CAISTLASDEQFF
TGTGCCATCAGTACGCTAGCTAGCGATGAGCAGTTCTTC
>TRBV20-1|TRBJ2-3|.|many
CSASLPGDFTDTQYF
TGCAGTGCTAGTCTCCCAGGGGATTTCACAGATACGCAGTATTTT
>TRBV6-6|TRBJ2-5|.|.
CASSSTSPSETQYF
TGTGCCAGCAGTTCAACCAGCCCCTCGGAGACCCAGTACTTC
>TRBV5-1|TRBJ2-7|.|many
CASSLLGYYEQYF
TGCGCCAGCAGCTTGTTAGGGTACTACGAGCAGTACTTC
>TRBV24-1|TRBJ2-4|.|many
CATSSRVQKNIQYF
TGTGCCACCAGTAGTAGGGTCCAAAAAAACATTCAGTACTTC
>TRBV4-3|TRBJ1-5|.|few
CASSQDGGRHQPQHF
TGCGCCAGCAGCCAAGATGGGGGGAGGCATCAGCCCCAGCATTTT
>TRBV11-2|TRBJ1-1|TRBD1|few
CASSPGTGVTAFF
TGTGCCAGCAGCCCCGGGACAGGGGTGACAGCTTTCTTT
>TRBV27|TRBJ1-1|.|few
CASRLGRVTEAFF
TGTGCCAGCAGGTTAGGGCGGGTTACTGAAGCTTTCTTT
>TRBV7-3|TRBJ2-3|.|few
CASSLSGESTDTQYF
TGTGCCAGCAGCTTAAGCGGGGAGAGCACAGATACGCAGTATTTT
>TRBV28|TRBJ2-5|TRBD2|.
CASSVDTGTSGETQYF
TGTGCCAGCAGTGTAGACACCGGGACTAGCGGGGAGACCCAGTACTTC
>TRBV5-6|TRBJ1-2|.|few
CASSFGSGEPHTF
TGTGCCAGCAGCTTTGGATCAGGGGAACCACACACCTTC
>TRBV5-1|TRBJ2-1|.|few
CASSSSPRGGPYNEQFF
TGCGCCAGCAGTTCCTCCCCCCGAGGGGGTCCGTACAATGAGCAGTTCTTC
>TRBV29-1|TRBJ2-3|TRBD2|many
CSVRSGTTTDTQYF
TGCAGCGTAAGATCGGGGACTACGACAGATACGCAGTATTTT
>TRBV7-9|TRBJ2-5|.|.
CASSPNRRGPQETQYF
TGTGCCAGCAGCCCGAACCGCAGGGGCCCCCAAGAGACCCAGTACTTC
>TRBV6-2/TRBV6-3|TRBJ1-5|.|.
CASKPLDSGVNQPQHF
TGTGCATCGAAGCCCCTCGACAGTGGGGTCAATCAGCCCCAGCATTTT
>TRBV4-1|TRBJ1-4|.|many
CASSQGSGDNEKLFF
TGCGCCAGCAGCCAAGGGTCCGGGGATAATGAAAAACTGTTTTTT